The 20 T cell receptor beta chains presented below share a single source sample, sequenced in a study of a mutant IDH1 vaccine in newly diagnosed glioma (dated by TCRdb to about 2021). Libraries came from the immunoSEQ multiplex PCR assay. TCRdb obtained this table from immuneACCESS and retained in-frame rearrangements with V and J assigned. These tables miss some clones; where compared with another copy, unresolved V genes account for less than half of the shortfall, and the remainder is unexplained. The sample table shows approximately 37,000 clones, and roughly 54% are seen once. Together, the top ten hold approximately 10% of the sample. Which antigens these TCRs recognize remains unknown. The sample's time point, from its label and the paper: week 5, during vaccination. Every vaccine dose consisted of 300 ug of a 20-mer mutant IDH1 peptide in Montanide, administered subcutaneously together with topical imiquimod.

Sequenced material: PBMCs, taken from a glioma patient whose treatment included an IDH1 peptide vaccine. The receptors were gathered from a woman between 18 and 29 years old with glioma.

This chain links TRBV7-2 with TRBJ2-1; 10 nucleotides agree with TRBD2. Trimming at V came to 0 bases and at J to 4 bases, leaving 3 bases not matched to a gene. Germline CDR1 is SGHTA and CDR2 is FQGNSA. This CDR3 has 16 amino acids. In nucleotides, the CDR3 is TGTGCCAGCAGCTTAGCTGTAGCGGGGGGATACAATGAGCAGTTCTTC. Translated, it gives CASSLAVAGGYNEQFF.

The chain joins TRBV11-3 to TRBJ2-1; 7 bases fit TRBD2. The CDR3 runs 17 residues. Germline CDR1 reads SGHNT; CDR2 reads YENEEA. J lost 7 bases, V lost 1 base, and 13 bases had no gene match. The CDR3 DNA is TGTGCCAGCAGCTTAGTTGGACTAACGGGAGCGGGGAATGAGCAGTTCTTC. Protein sequence: CASSLVGLTGAGNEQFF.

This clone has more than one count but fewer than ten. The J gene is TRBJ1-2, the V gene TRBV19; 8 bases are a match to TRBD1. CDR3 length: 13 residues. The germline CDR1 and CDR2 sequences are LNHDA and SQIVND (reference sequence). Trimming cost V 6 bases and J 6 bases; bases outside gene matches: 6. The CDR3, as DNA: TGTGCCAGTAGCCGGACAGGGATTGATGGCTACACCTTC. Amino acids: CASSRTGIDGYTF.

The chain couples TRBV13 to TRBJ2-7, with 9 bases that match TRBD1. The V gene end was trimmed by 3 bases and the J gene end by 2 bases; junction bases not matched to a gene: 2. The germline gives CDR1 PRHDT, CDR2 FYEKMQ (reference sequence). The CDR3 runs 14 residues. The CDR3 bases are TGTGCCAGCAGCTTCAGACAGGGGGCCTACGAGCAGTACTTC. This translates into CASSFRQGAYEQYF.

This clone was observed a few times. This sequence joins TRBV20-1 and TRBJ2-7; no clear D gene. V lost 4 bases and J 7 bases, leaving 11 bases between the germline ends. Germline CDR1 DFQATT, CDR2 SNEGSKA (reference sequence). This CDR3 has 11 amino acids. The CDR3 reads CSAMADGEQYF. CDR3 nucleotides: TGCAGTGCTATGGCAGATGGGGAGCAGTACTTC.

This clone turned up a few times. J is TRBJ2-2 and V is TRBV30; possible D gene TRBD2, 6 bases. CDR1 is GTSNPN and CDR2 is SVGIG in the germline V gene (reference sequence). The V gene lost 6 bases and the J gene lost 2 bases, with 10 bases spanning the gap. CDR3 length: 13 residues. This chain's CDR3 is CACRRGNTGELFF. CDR3 in DNA: TGTGCCTGCAGGCGGGGCAACACCGGGGAGCTGTTTTTT. Full variable domain (missing parts from reference TRBV30 and TRBJ2-2): SQTIHQWPATLVQPVGSPLSLECTVEGTSNPNLYWYRQAAGRGLQLLFYSVGIGQISSEVPQNLSASRPQDRQFILSSKKLLLSDSGFYLCACRRGNTGELFFGEGSRLTVL.

The sample holds a few counts of this clone. The chain recombines TRBV4-3 with TRBJ2-7, with 8 bases identical to TRBD1. Looked up from germline, CDR1 is LGHNA and CDR2 is YSLEER. This CDR3 has 15 residues. J gave up 1 base and V 4 bases, and 6 bases lay outside the gene matches. CDR3 DNA: TGCGCCAGCAGCCCCAGCAGGGGGCTATCCTACGAGCAGTACTTC. Its protein product is CASSPSRGLSYEQYF.

The chain has TRBV4-3 and TRBJ2-6, with TRBD1 as a possible D gene (6 bases). Trimming cost V 0 bases and J 4 bases, with 10 bases left between them. The CDR3 contains 16 residues. The V gene's germline CDR1 is LGHNA and CDR2 YSLEER. The CDR3 coding sequence is TGCGCCAGCAGCCAAGAAAACAGGGTGGGGGCCAACGTCCTGACTTTC. Translation gives CASSQENRVGANVLTF.

The rearrangement uses TRBV5-1 and TRBJ1-5; 7 bases agree with TRBD1. CDR1 SGHRS and CDR2 YFSETQ come from the germline V gene. The CDR3 contains 14 residues. The V and J ends lost 2 bases and 6 bases, in that order; junction bases with no gene match: 5. The CDR3 nucleotides read TGCGCCAGCAGCTTAGGGGGCGCGGGTCAGCCCCAGCATTTT. Translated: CASSLGGAGQPQHF.

The rearrangement links TRBV9 to TRBJ2-5, with TRBD1 as a possible D gene (6 bases). Germline CDR1 and CDR2: SGDLS and YYNGEE. The CDR3 extends over 17 amino acids. The V end was cut by 0 bases, the J end by 2 bases, with 17 bases between. The CDR3 region is CASSVGIGGLGQETQYF. CDR3 sequence (DNA): TGTGCCAGCAGCGTAGGAATAGGGGGATTGGGGCAAGAGACCCAGTACTTC.

Worth noting for this clone: The same CDR3 also results from other DNA sequences found in this sample. This rearrangement joins TRBV7-2 to TRBJ2-2; D uncertain. The CDR3 covers 12 residues. Trimming removed 5 bases at V and 3 bases at J, with 4 bases between. Per the germline V gene, CDR1 is SGHTA and CDR2 is FQGNSA. The CDR3 sequence: CASSLDTGELFF. CDR3 nucleotide sequence: TGTGCCAGCAGCCTTGACACCGGGGAGCTGTTTTTT.

The chain couples TRBV9 to TRBJ1-2; D is unclear. Germline assignment: CDR1 SGDLS and CDR2 YYNGEE. V gave up 0 bases and J gave up 6 bases, with 18 bases separating them. CDR3 size: 16 residues. In nucleotides, the CDR3 is TGTGCCAGCAGCGTAGATGGCCAGGCCATCCCCAATGGCTACACCTTC. This translates into CASSVDGQAIPNGYTF.

The chain combines TRBV7-9 with TRBJ2-1; D is ambiguous. Germline CDR1 and CDR2: SEHNR and FQNEAQ (reference sequence). Between the trimmed V and J ends, which lost 3 bases and 4 bases, there was a span of 10 bases. This CDR3 has 14 residues. CDR3 nucleotides: TGTGCCAGCAGCTTCGGACCGAGATACAATGAGCAGTTCTTC. Protein product: CASSFGPRYNEQFF.

The rearrangement links TRBV6-5 to TRBJ2-7, with D unresolved. Germline V gene sequence: CDR1 MNHEY, CDR2 SVGAGI. This CDR3 comprises 13 residues. The ends were cut back, 6 bases at V and 2 bases at J, with 11 bases in the middle. CDR3 region: CASRLDEAYEQYF. DNA of the CDR3: TGTGCCAGCAGACTCGACGAGGCCTACGAGCAGTACTTC.

The CDR3 loop reads CASSPERGYTEAFF. The CDR3 DNA sequence: TGTGCCAGCAGCCCCGAGCGAGGGTACACTGAAGCTTTCTTT. The chain recombines TRBV7-9 with TRBJ1-1; D is uncertain. The V gene lost 5 bases and the J gene lost 3 bases, with 13 bases spanning the gap. CDR3 length: 14 amino acids. In germline, CDR1 is SEHNR, CDR2 FQNEAQ (reference sequence).

This clone was seen more than once but under ten times. The V and J genes are TRBV6-5 and TRBJ1-5, with 8 bases fitting TRBD1. The germline gives CDR1 MNHEY, CDR2 SVGAGI. The length of the CDR3 is 13 residues. Trimming removed 4 bases from V and 6 bases from J; junction bases left unmatched: 2. CDR3 DNA sequence: TGTGCCAGCAGTTCAGGGGGCGGTCAGCCCCAGCATTTT. Its translation is CASSSGGGQPQHF.

V gene TRBV25-1 combines with J gene TRBJ2-1; TRBD2 agrees at 14 bases. The V and J ends lost 4 bases and 8 bases, in that order; junction bases with no gene match: 4. CDR1 is MGHDK and CDR2 is SYGVNS in the germline V gene. This CDR3 region has 15 residues. The CDR3 region is CASSGGLAGVYEQFF. The CDR3, as DNA: TGTGCCAGCAGTGGGGGACTAGCGGGGGTATATGAGCAGTTCTTC.

The V and J genes are TRBV19 and TRBJ2-1; D gene uncertain. The length of the CDR3 is 15 residues. V dropped 1 base and J dropped 0 bases, with 7 bases sitting between them. Looked up from germline, CDR1 is LNHDA and CDR2 is SQIVND (reference sequence). For the CDR3, the DNA is TGTGCCAGTAGTATAGGCCTCGGCTCCTACAATGAGCAGTTCTTC. This translates into CASSIGLGSYNEQFF. Supplemented by reference TRBV19 and TRBJ2-1, the full variable domain reads DGGITQSPKYLFRKEGQNVTLSCEQNLNHDAMYWYRQDPGQGLRLIYYSQIVNDFQKGDIAEGYSVSREKKESFPLTVTSAQKNPTAFYLCASSIGLGSYNEQFFGPGTRLTVL.

This chain links TRBV18 with TRBJ2-5; no reliable D call. The V end was cut by 2 bases, the J end by 4 bases, with 8 bases between. In germline, CDR1 is KGHSH, CDR2 LQKENI. The CDR3 is made up of 13 amino acids. CDR3 nucleotides: TGTGCCAGCTCACCAATCATGAGAGAGACCCAGTACTTC. It encodes CASSPIMRETQYF. The variable domain in full, completed from reference TRBV18 and TRBJ2-5, reads NAGVMQNPRHLVRRRGQEARLRCSPMKGHSHVYWYRQLPEEGLKFMVYLQKENIIDESGMPKERFSAEFPKEGPSILRIQQVVRGDSAAYFCASSPIMRETQYFGPGTRLLVL.

The chain is built from TRBV6-5 and TRBJ1-5; 8 bases are shared with TRBD1. V was pared by 5 bases and J by 4 bases, with 4 bases of the junction left unmatched. The CDR3 covers 14 residues. CDR1 MNHEY and CDR2 SVGAGI come from the germline V gene. CDR3 bases: TGTGCCAGCAGTGCCGGGACAGGAAATCAGCCCCAGCATTTT. Translated: CASSAGTGNQPQHF.